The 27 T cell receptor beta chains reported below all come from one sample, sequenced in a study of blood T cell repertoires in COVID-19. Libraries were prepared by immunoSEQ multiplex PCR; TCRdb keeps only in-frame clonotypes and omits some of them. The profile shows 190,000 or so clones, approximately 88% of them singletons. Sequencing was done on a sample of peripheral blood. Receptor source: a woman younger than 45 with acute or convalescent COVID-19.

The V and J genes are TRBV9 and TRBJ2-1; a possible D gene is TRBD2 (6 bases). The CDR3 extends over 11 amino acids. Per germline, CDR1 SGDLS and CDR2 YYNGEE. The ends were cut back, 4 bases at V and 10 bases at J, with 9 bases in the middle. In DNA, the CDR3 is TGTGCCAGCAGCCGGGGGTTGGAGCAGTTCTTC. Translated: CASSRGLEQFF. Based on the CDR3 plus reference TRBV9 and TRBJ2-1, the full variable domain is DSGVTQTPKHLITATGQRVTLRCSPRSGDLSVYWYQQSLDQGLQFLIQYYNGEERAKGNILERFSAQQFPDLHSELNLSSLELGDSALYFCASSRGLEQFFGPGTRLTVL.

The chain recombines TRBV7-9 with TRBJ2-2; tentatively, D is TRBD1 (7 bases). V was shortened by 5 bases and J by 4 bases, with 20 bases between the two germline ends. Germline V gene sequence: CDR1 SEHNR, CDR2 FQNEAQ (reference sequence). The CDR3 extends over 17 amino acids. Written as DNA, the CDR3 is TGTGCCAGCAGCCGTTCTCCGGCAGGGGGGACCACCGGGGAGCTGTTTTTT. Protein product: CASSRSPAGGTTGELFF.

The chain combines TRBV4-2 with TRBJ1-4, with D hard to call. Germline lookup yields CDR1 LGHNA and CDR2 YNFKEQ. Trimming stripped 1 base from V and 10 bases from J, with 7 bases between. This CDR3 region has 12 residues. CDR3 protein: CASSQGHPKLFF. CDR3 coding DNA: TGTGCCAGCAGCCAAGGACACCCAAAACTGTTTTTT.

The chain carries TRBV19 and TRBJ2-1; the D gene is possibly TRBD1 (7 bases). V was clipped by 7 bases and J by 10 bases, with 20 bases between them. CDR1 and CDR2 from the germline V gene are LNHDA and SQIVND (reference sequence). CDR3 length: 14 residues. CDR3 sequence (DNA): TGTGCCAGTACCCCCAGGGGGGAGGTTCGGGAGCAGTTCTTC. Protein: CASTPRGEVREQFF.

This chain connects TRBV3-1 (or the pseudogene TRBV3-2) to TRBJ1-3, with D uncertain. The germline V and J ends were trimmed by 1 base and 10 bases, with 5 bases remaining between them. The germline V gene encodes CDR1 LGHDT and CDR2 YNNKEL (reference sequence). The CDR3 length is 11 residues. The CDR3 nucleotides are TGTGCCAGCAGCCAAGGTTTAACCATATATTTT. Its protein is CASSQGLTIYF.

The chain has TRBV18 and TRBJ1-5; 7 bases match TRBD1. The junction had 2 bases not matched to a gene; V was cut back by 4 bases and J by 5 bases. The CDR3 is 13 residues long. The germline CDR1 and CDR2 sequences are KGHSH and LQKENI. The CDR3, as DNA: TGTGCCAGCTCACGAGGGACAGATCAGCCCCAGCATTTT. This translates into CASSRGTDQPQHF.

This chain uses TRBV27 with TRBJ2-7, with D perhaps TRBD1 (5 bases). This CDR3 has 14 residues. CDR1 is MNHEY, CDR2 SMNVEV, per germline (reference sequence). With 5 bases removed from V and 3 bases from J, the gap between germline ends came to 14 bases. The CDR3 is CASSPVDRIYEQYF. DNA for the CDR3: TGTGCCAGCAGTCCGGTCGACAGAATCTACGAGCAGTACTTC.

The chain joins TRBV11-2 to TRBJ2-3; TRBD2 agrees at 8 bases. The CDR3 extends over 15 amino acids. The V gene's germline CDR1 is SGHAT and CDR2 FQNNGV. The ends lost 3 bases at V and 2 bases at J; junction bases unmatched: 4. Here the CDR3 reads CASSFGTSFTDTQYF. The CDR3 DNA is TGTGCCAGCAGCTTCGGGACTAGTTTCACAGATACGCAGTATTTT. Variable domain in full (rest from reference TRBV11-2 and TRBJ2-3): EAGVAQSPRYKIIEKRQSVAFWCNPISGHATLYWYQQILGQGPKLLIQFQNNGVVDDSQLPKDRFSAERLKGVDSTLKIQPAKLEDSAVYLCASSFGTSFTDTQYFGPGTRLTVL.

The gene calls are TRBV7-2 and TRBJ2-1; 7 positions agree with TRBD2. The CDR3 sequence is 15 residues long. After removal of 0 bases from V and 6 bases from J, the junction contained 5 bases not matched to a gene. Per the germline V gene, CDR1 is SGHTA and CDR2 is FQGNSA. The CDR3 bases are TGTGCCAGCAGCTTAGCCGGGGGGAGGTCCAATGAGCAGTTCTTC. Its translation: CASSLAGGRSNEQFF.

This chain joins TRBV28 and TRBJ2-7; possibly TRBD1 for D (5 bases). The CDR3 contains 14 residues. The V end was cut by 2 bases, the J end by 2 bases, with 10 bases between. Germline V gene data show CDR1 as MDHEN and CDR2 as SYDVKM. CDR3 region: CASSLGPGPYEQYF. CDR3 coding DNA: TGTGCCAGCAGTTTAGGTCCAGGGCCCTACGAGCAGTACTTC.

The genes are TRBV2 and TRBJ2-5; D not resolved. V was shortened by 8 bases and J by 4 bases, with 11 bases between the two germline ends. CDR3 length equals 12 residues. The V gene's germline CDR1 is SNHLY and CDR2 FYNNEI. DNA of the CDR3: TGTGCCAGCGTCTCGTCGGGAGAGACCCAGTACTTC. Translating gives CASVSSGETQYF.

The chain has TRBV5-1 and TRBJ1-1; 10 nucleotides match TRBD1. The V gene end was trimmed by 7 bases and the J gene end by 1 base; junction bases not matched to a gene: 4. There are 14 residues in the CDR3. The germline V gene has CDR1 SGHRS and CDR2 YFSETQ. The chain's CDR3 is CASRQGAENTEAFF. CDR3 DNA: TGCGCCAGCCGACAGGGGGCGGAGAACACTGAAGCTTTCTTT.

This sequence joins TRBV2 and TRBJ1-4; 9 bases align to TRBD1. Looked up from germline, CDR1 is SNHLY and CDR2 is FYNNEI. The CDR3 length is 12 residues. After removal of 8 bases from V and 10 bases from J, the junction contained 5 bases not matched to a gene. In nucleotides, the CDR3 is TGTGCCAGCGGGACAGGGCGTGGAAAACTGTTTTTT. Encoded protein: CASGTGRGKLFF.

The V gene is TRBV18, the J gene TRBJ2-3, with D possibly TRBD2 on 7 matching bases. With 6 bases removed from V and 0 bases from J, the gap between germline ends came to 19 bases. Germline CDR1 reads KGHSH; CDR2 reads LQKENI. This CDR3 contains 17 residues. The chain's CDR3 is CASSSRGGAVSTDTQYF. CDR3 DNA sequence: TGTGCCAGCTCCTCAAGGGGGGGAGCTGTTAGCACAGATACGCAGTATTTT.

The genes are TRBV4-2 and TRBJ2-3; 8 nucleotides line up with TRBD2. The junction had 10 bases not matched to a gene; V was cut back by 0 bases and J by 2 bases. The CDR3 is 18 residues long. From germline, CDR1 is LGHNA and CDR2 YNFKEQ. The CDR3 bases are TGTGCCAGCAGCCAAGATCGGTCTAGCGGGTCCGTCACAGATACGCAGTATTTT. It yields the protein CASSQDRSSGSVTDTQYF.

CDR3 sequence: CASSLAHYGRTGSNEQYF. The CDR3 nucleotides are TGTGCCAGCAGCTTAGCCCACTACGGTCGGACAGGATCGAACGAGCAGTACTTC. The V gene is TRBV7-2, the J gene TRBJ2-7; the match to TRBD1 covers 7 bases. The V gene end was trimmed by 0 bases and the J gene end by 5 bases; junction bases not matched to a gene: 16. This CDR3 spans 18 amino acids. Germline values: CDR1 SGHTA, CDR2 FQGNSA.

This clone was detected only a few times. Here the CDR3 reads CASSRNRVEAFF. The CDR3 DNA reads as TGTGCCAGCAGCAGAAACAGGGTTGAAGCTTTCTTT. The chain uses TRBV7-9 and TRBJ1-1, with a weak D call TRBD1 (6 bases). Trimming shortened V by 5 bases and J by 7 bases, and 11 bases separated the two germline ends. Looked up from germline, CDR1 is SEHNR and CDR2 is FQNEAQ (reference sequence). This CDR3 has 12 residues. Complete variable domain (other parts from reference TRBV7-9 and TRBJ1-1): DTGVSQNPRHKITKRGQNVTFRCDPISEHNRLYWYRQTLGQGPEFLTYFQNEAQLEKSRLLSDRFSAERPKGSFSTLEIQRTEQGDSAMYLCASSRNRVEAFFGQGTRLTVV.

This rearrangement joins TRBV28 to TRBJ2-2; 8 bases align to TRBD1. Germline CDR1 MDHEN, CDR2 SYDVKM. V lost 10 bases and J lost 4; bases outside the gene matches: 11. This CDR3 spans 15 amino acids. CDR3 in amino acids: CAIKRDRRTTGELFF. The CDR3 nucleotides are TGTGCCATCAAGAGGGACAGGAGAACCACCGGGGAGCTGTTTTTT. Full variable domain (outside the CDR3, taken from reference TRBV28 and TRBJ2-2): DVKVTQSSRYLVKRTGEKVFLECVQDMDHENMFWYRQDPGLGLRLIYFSYDVKMKEKGDIPEGYSVSREKKERFSLILESASTNQTSMYLCAIKRDRRTTGELFFGEGSRLTVL.

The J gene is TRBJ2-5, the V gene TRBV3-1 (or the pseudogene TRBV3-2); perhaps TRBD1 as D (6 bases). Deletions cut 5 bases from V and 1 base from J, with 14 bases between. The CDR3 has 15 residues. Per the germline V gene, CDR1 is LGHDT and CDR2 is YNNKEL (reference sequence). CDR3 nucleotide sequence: TGTGCCAGCAGCTTTACGGACAGCCTCCAAGAGACCCAGTACTTC. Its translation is CASSFTDSLQETQYF.

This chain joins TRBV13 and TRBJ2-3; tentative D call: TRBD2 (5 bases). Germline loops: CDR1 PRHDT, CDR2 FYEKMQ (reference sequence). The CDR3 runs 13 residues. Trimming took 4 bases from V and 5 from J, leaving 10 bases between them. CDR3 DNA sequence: TGTGCCAGCAGCTGGCTCGAGGGAGATACGCAGTATTTT. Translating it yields CASSWLEGDTQYF. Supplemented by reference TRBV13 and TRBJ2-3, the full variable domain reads AAGVIQSPRHLIKEKRETATLKCYPIPRHDTVYWYQQGPGQDPQFLISFYEKMQSDKGSIPDRFSAQQFSDYHSELNMSSLELGDSALYFCASSWLEGDTQYFGPGTRLTVL.

CDR3 amino acids: CASSEAPWRGVNEQFF. As DNA, the CDR3 is TGTGCCAGCAGTGAAGCGCCTTGGCGGGGGGTCAATGAGCAGTTCTTC. The rearrangement links TRBV2 to TRBJ2-1; 8 bases map to TRBD2. Germline CDR1 and CDR2: SNHLY and FYNNEI. V trimming: 0 bases; J trimming: 6 bases; junction bases outside the gene matches: 7. The CDR3 has 16 amino acids.

The CDR3 region has the DNA TGTGCCACCAGCCGGGATGAGGGCCGCCAAAAAGGAGATACGCAGTATTTT. Its translation is CATSRDEGRQKGDTQYF. This chain joins TRBV15 and TRBJ2-3, with a weak D call TRBD2 (5 bases). The CDR3 runs 17 residues. Germline CDR1 reads LNHNV; CDR2 reads YYDKDF (reference sequence). Trimming pared 5 bases from V and 5 bases from J, leaving 23 bases between.

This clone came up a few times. The CDR3 here is CSVAGTTNEKLFF. The CDR3 nucleotides are TGCAGCGTTGCAGGGACAACTAATGAAAAACTGTTTTTT. The V gene is TRBV29-1, the J gene TRBJ1-4; the D gene is possibly TRBD1 (5 bases). This CDR3 has 13 residues. CDR1 and CDR2 (germline): SQVTM, ANQGSEA. With 4 bases removed from V and 0 bases from J, the gap between germline ends came to 6 bases.

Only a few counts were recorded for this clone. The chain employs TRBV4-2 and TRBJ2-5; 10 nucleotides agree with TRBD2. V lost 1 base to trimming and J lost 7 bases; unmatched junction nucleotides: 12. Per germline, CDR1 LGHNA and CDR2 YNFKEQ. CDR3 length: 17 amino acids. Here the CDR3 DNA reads TGTGCCAGCAGCCAAGTCCTAGCGGGAGAGGGAAAAAGGACCCAGTACTTC. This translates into CASSQVLAGEGKRTQYF.

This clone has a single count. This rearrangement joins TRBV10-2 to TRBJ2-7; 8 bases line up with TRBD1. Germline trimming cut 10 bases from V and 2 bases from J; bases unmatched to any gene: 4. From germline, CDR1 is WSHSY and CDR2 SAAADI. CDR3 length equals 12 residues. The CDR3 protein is CATWDRPYEQYF. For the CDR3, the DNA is TGCGCCACCTGGGACAGGCCCTACGAGCAGTACTTC.

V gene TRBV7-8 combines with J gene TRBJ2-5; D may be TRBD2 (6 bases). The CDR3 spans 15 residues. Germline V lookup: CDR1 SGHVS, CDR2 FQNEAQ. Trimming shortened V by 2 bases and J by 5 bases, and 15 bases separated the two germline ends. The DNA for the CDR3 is TGTGCCAGCAGCTTAACGGGACTTATGGGGGAGACCCAGTACTTC. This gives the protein CASSLTGLMGETQYF.

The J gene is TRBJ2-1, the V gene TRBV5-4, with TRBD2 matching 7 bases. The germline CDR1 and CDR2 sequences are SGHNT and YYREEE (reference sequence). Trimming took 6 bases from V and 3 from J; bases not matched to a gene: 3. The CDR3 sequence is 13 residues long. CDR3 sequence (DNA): TGTGCCAGCAAGCGGGACTACTACAATGAGCAGTTCTTC. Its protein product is CASKRDYYNEQFF.